Sequencing of this TCR beta chain was carried out in a study of T cell repertoires in cytomegalovirus infection. Study results and limitations: Ex vivo responses were dominated by HLA-C-restricted CMV-specific TCR beta clonotypes.

This CDR3 region has 15 residues. The ends lost 3 bases at V and 3 bases at J; junction bases unmatched: 8. Germline V gives CDR1 DFQATT, CDR2 SNEGSKA (reference sequence). Regarding this clonotype: The antigen is undetermined.

Each CDR3 protein gets one entry after TCRdb re-called the reads with MiXCR. The table lists approximately 590,000 distinct CDR3 sequences, under 45% of them singletons, with 48% in the top ten. The chain couples TRBV20-1 to TRBJ1-5; 7 bases line up with TRBD1. The TCR comes from a human donor in good health (CMV status not recorded). Some clones in this sample may be carry-over from other donors' samples. Sequenced here: cultured PBMCs, sampled from culture after CMV antigen stimulation. In DNA, the CDR3 is TGCAGTGCTAGGGATCCGGGACAGTTCAATCAGCCCCAGCATTTT. Translation gives CSARDPGQFNQPQHF.